Listed here are 9 T cell receptor beta chains from one sample, sequenced in a study of blood T cell repertoires in COVID-19. The table came from immunoSEQ multiplex PCR; TCRdb's copy has only in-frame clones and leaves some out. The data contain 350,000 or so clones, 85% to 90% of them seen just once; the ten biggest clones take up around 7%. Sample: peripheral blood. Source of these receptors: a man between 18 and 29 years old with active or convalescent COVID-19.

The chain recombines TRBV7-9 with TRBJ2-7, with TRBD1 matching 9 bases. The CDR3 contains 15 residues. Germline V lookup: CDR1 SEHNR, CDR2 FQNEAQ (reference sequence). With 6 bases clipped from V and 6 bases from J, the junction kept 12 bases outside the gene matches. CDR3 in DNA: TGTGCCAGCAGTTTACCCTCCGGGACAGGGATCGAGCAGTACTTC. Translation gives CASSLPSGTGIEQYF. Full variable domain (remainder filled in from reference TRBV7-9 and TRBJ2-7): DTGVSQNPRHKITKRGQNVTFRCDPISEHNRLYWYRQTLGQGPEFLTYFQNEAQLEKSRLLSDRFSAERPKGSFSTLEIQRTEQGDSAMYLCASSLPSGTGIEQYFGPGTRLTVT.

This chain joins TRBV6-5 and TRBJ2-7, with 9 bases matching TRBD1. There are 14 residues in the CDR3. Germline V CDR1 and CDR2: MNHEY, SVGAGI. V trimming: 6 bases; J trimming: 5 bases; junction bases outside the gene matches: 8. DNA of the CDR3: TGTGCCAGCAGCCGCACAGGGGGCTACGACGAGCAGTACTTC. Translation: CASSRTGGYDEQYF.

This clone has just one count. The chain couples TRBV5-6 to TRBJ2-3, with 13 bases that match TRBD2. Germline lookup yields CDR1 SGHDT and CDR2 YYEEEE. The CDR3 length is 16 residues. The ends lost 3 bases at V and 5 bases at J; junction bases unmatched: 6. The CDR3 DNA sequence: TGTGCCAGCAGCTCCGGACTAGCGGGAGTGAGAGATACGCAGTATTTT. It translates to CASSSGLAGVRDTQYF.

CDR3 nucleotide sequence: TGTGCCAGCTCATCAAGACTAGCGGAGAACACCGGGGAGCTGTTTTTT. This encodes CASSSRLAENTGELFF. The chain couples TRBV18 to TRBJ2-2; TRBD2 aligns across 9 bases. From germline, CDR1 is KGHSH and CDR2 LQKENI. The length of the CDR3 is 16 residues. Trimming cost V 5 bases and J 1 base; bases outside gene matches: 5.

The chain carries TRBV6-2 or TRBV6-3 and TRBJ2-7; 8 nucleotides agree with TRBD2. From germline, CDR1 is MNHEY and CDR2 SVGEGT. This CDR3 contains 14 residues. Trimming at V came to 6 bases and at J to 4 bases, leaving 8 bases not matched to a gene. In nucleotides, the CDR3 is TGTGCCAGCAGCTCCGGGACTAGACTATACGAGCAGTACTTC. It is translated as CASSSGTRLYEQYF.

V usage is TRBV5-8 and J usage is TRBJ1-5, with TRBD1 as a possible D gene (5 bases). V lost 4 bases and J lost 5, with 19 bases in between. The CDR3 has 16 amino acids. Looked up from germline, CDR1 is SGHTS and CDR2 is YDEGEE. The DNA of the CDR3 is TGTGCCAGCAGCCCAATAGAGGGGCGGGGAGATCAGCCCCAGCATTTT. This codes for CASSPIEGRGDQPQHF.

The chain uses TRBV11-3 and TRBJ1-1; the match to TRBD1 covers 9 bases. CDR1 is SGHNT and CDR2 is YENEEA in the germline V gene. V lost 4 bases and J lost 2; bases outside the gene matches: 8. The CDR3 sequence is 16 residues long. The CDR3 DNA sequence: TGTGCCAGCAGCTCCGGGACAGGGAGAGGAAACACTGAAGCTTTCTTT. This encodes CASSSGTGRGNTEAFF. Drawing the rest from reference TRBV11-3 and TRBJ1-1, the complete variable domain is EAGVVQSPRYKIIEKKQPVAFWCNPISGHNTLYWYLQNLGQGPELLIRYENEEAVDDSQLPKDRFSAERLKGVDSTLKIQPAELGDSAVYLCASSSGTGRGNTEAFFGQGTRLTVV.

This chain links TRBV25-1 with TRBJ2-7, with D tentatively TRBD1 (5 bases). Trimming took 3 bases from V and 4 from J, leaving 10 bases between them. The length of the CDR3 is 13 residues. Germline V CDR1 and CDR2: MGHDK, SYGVNS. CDR3 nucleotides: TGTGCCAGCAGTGAGGCAGGGTGGTACGAGCAGTACTTC. Its protein is CASSEAGWYEQYF.

Here the CDR3 reads CASRRRDLYNSPLHF. DNA of the CDR3: TGTGCCAGCAGGAGGAGAGACTTATATAATTCACCCCTCCACTTT. V usage is TRBV6-5 and J usage is TRBJ1-6; D remains ambiguous. The CDR3 is 15 residues long. The germline CDR1 and CDR2 sequences are MNHEY and SVGAGI. The V and J ends lost 6 bases and 4 bases respectively, with 13 bases between them.